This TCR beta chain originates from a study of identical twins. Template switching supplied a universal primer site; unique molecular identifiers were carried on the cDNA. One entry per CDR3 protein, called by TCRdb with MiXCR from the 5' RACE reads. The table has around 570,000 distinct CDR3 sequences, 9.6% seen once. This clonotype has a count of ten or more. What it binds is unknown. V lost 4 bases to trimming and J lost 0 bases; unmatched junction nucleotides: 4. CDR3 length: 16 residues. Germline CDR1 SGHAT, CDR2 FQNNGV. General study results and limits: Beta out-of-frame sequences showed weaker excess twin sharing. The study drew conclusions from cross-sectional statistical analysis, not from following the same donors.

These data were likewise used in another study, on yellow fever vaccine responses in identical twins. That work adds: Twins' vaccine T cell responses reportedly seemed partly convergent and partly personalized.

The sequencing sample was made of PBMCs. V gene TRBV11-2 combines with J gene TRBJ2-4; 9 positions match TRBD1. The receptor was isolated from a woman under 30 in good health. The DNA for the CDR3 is TGTGCCAGCAGCTGGACAGGGGCGGGAGCCAAAAACATTCAGTACTTC. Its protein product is CASSWTGAGAKNIQYF.